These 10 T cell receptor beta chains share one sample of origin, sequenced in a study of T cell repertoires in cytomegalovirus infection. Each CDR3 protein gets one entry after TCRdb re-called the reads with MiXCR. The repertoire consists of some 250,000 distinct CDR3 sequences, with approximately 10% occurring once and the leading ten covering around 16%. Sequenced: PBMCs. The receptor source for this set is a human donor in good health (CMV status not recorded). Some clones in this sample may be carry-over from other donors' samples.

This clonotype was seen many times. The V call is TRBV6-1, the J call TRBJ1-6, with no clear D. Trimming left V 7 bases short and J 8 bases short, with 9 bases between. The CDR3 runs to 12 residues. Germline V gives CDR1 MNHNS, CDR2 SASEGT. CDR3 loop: CASNLEHSPLHF. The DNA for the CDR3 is TGTGCCAGCAACCTGGAGCATTCACCCCTCCACTTT.

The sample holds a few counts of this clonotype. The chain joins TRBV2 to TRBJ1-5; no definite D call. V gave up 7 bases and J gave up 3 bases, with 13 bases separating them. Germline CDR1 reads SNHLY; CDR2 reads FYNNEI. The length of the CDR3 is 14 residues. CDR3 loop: CASISDPFNQPQHF. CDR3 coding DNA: TGTGCCAGCATCAGCGACCCCTTCAATCAGCCCCAGCATTTT.

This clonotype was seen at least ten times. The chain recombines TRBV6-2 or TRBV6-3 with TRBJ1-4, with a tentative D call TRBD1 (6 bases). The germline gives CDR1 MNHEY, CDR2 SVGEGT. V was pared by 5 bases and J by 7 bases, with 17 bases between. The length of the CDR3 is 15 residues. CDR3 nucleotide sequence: TGTGCCAGCAGTGGAACAGGGCGTCGATTTGAAAAACTGTTTTTT. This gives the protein CASSGTGRRFEKLFF.

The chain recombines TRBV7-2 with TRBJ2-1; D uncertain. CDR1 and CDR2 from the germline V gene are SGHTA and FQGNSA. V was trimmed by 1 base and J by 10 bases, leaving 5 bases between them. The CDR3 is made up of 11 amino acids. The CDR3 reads CASSLEFEQFF. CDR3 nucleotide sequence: TGTGCCAGCAGCTTAGAGTTCGAGCAGTTCTTC.

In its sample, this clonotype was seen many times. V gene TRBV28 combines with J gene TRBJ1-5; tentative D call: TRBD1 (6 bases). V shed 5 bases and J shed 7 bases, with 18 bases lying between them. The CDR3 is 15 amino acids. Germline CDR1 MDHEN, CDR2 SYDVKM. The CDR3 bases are TGTGCCAGCAGTCCCAGTGACAGGCGGGGGCAGCCCCAGCATTTT. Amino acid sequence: CASSPSDRRGQPQHF.

The CDR3 sequence is CASSSYRGYEQYF. The CDR3, as DNA: TGTGCCAGCAGCTCTTATCGCGGCTACGAGCAGTACTTC. The chain employs TRBV5-6 and TRBJ2-7; no clear D. Germline values: CDR1 SGHDT, CDR2 YYEEEE. The length of the CDR3 is 13 residues. V lost 3 bases, J lost 3 bases, and 10 bases lay in between.

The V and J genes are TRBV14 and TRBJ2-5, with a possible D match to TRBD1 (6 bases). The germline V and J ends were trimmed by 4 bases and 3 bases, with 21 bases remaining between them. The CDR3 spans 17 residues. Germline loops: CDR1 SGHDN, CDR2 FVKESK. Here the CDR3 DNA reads TGTGCCAGCAGCCGCCTTGAGGGAGAGGGGGACAAAGAGACCCAGTACTTC. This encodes CASSRLEGEGDKETQYF.

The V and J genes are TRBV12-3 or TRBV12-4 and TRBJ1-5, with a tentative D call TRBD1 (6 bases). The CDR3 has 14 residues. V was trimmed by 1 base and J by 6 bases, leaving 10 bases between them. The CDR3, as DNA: TGTGCCAGCAGTTTAGGTAACAGGGCTCAGCCCCAGCATTTT. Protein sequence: CASSLGNRAQPQHF.

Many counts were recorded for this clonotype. For the CDR3, the DNA is TGTGCCAGCACCCAGTACCCCTACGAGCAGTACTTC. Protein sequence: CASTQYPYEQYF. The chain combines TRBV12-3 or TRBV12-4 with TRBJ2-7; D unresolved. There are 12 residues in the CDR3. V was trimmed by 7 bases and J by 2 bases, leaving 9 bases between them.

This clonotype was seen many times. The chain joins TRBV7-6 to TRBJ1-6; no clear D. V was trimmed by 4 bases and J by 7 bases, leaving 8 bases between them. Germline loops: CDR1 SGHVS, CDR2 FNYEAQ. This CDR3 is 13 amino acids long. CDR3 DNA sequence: TGTGCCAGCAGCTCCCACGAGAATTCACCCCTCCACTTT. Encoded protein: CASSSHENSPLHF.